The 26 T cell receptor beta chains in this list originate from one sample, sequenced in a study of OX40 agonist ivuxolimab in advanced cancers. The data were produced by immunoSEQ multiplex PCR, yet TCRdb's version contains in-frame clones alone and is incomplete. The sample has more than 65,000 clones, roughly 90% seen once. Sequencing was performed on CD4+ or CD8+ T cells sorted from blood, taken in a trial of the OX40 agonist ivuxolimab. Receptor source: an adult with an advanced solid tumor such as melanoma, head and neck, liver or kidney cancer.

This clone was detected only once. The V and J genes are TRBV6-5 and TRBJ2-5, with 7 bases matching TRBD2. Per the germline V gene, CDR1 is MNHEY and CDR2 is SVGAGI. The CDR3 consists of 14 residues. The trim removed 5 bases at V and 1 base at J, leaving 4 bases unmatched. CDR3 in amino acids: CASSVGTTQETQYF. CDR3 nucleotides: TGTGCCAGCAGTGTCGGGACTACCCAAGAGACCCAGTACTTC.

The CDR3 DNA is TGTGCCAGCAGGTCCGGCCACGAGCAGTACTTC. Its protein product is CASRSGHEQYF. The chain has TRBV5-8 and TRBJ2-7; D gene uncertain. The CDR3 extends over 11 amino acids. Germline CDR1 reads SGHTS; CDR2 reads YDEGEE. V dropped 5 bases and J dropped 5 bases, with 8 bases sitting between them.

The gene calls are TRBV28 and TRBJ2-5, with D unresolved. The V end was cut by 2 bases, the J end by 4 bases, with 5 bases between. Germline CDR1 MDHEN, CDR2 SYDVKM. The CDR3 is 12 residues long. The CDR3 region has the DNA TGTGCCAGCAGTTTACGGATAGAGACCCAGTACTTC. Translating it yields CASSLRIETQYF.

The chain uses TRBV9 and TRBJ1-5, with D possibly matching TRBD1 (6 bases). V gave up 4 bases and J gave up 7 bases, with 15 bases separating them. CDR3 length: 14 residues. From germline, CDR1 is SGDLS and CDR2 YYNGEE. CDR3 protein: CASSPHTGSQPQHF. CDR3 bases: TGTGCCAGCAGCCCACACACAGGGTCCCAGCCCCAGCATTTT.

This chain connects TRBV5-1 to TRBJ1-2, with TRBD1 identical over 11 bases. This CDR3 is 16 amino acids long. V dropped 4 bases and J dropped 2; count of bases not matched to a gene: 7. Germline V gene lookup returns CDR1 SGHRS and CDR2 YFSETQ. DNA for the CDR3: TGCGCCAGCAGCAGGGACAGGGGGTGGTCAAACTATGGCTACACCTTC. This encodes CASSRDRGWSNYGYTF.

The chain carries TRBV11-2 and TRBJ1-6; TRBD1 is a possible D gene (5 bases). Germline lookup yields CDR1 SGHAT and CDR2 FQNNGV. The length of the CDR3 is 16 residues. Trimming took 4 bases from V and 7 from J, leaving 17 bases between them. CDR3 DNA sequence: TGTGCCAGCAGCTCCGGGACCTCTTGGGGAAATTCACCCCTCCACTTT. This sequence encodes CASSSGTSWGNSPLHF. The full variable domain, completed using reference TRBV11-2 and TRBJ1-6, is EAGVAQSPRYKIIEKRQSVAFWCNPISGHATLYWYQQILGQGPKLLIQFQNNGVVDDSQLPKDRFSAERLKGVDSTLKIQPAKLEDSAVYLCASSSGTSWGNSPLHFGNGTRLTVT.

The chain couples TRBV7-9 to TRBJ2-2; D uncertain. Looked up from germline, CDR1 is SEHNR and CDR2 is FQNEAQ (reference sequence). This CDR3 contains 14 residues. With 1 base removed from V and 8 bases from J, the gap between germline ends came to 11 bases. CDR3 protein: CASSLVEWSGELFF. In DNA form, the CDR3 reads TGTGCCAGCAGCTTAGTCGAGTGGAGTGGGGAGCTGTTTTTT.

The count of this clone is one. CDR3 amino acids: CASSSRHRSGTQYF. The DNA for the CDR3 is TGTGCCAGCAGTTCCCGACACCGTTCGGGTACGCAGTATTTT. The chain employs TRBV27 and TRBJ2-3, with D uncertain. The CDR3 is made up of 14 amino acids. From germline, CDR1 is MNHEY and CDR2 SMNVEV (reference sequence). Trimming removed 4 bases from V and 8 bases from J, with 16 bases in between.

This clone came up once. The chain has TRBV27 and TRBJ1-1; D is possibly TRBD1 (5 bases). CDR3 size: 14 residues. Per the germline V gene, CDR1 is MNHEY and CDR2 is SMNVEV (reference sequence). Trimming took 4 bases from V and 4 from J, leaving 13 bases between them. This CDR3 is CASSWDGVRTEAFF. The DNA for the CDR3 is TGTGCCAGCAGTTGGGACGGAGTGCGCACTGAAGCTTTCTTT.

The chain combines TRBV18 with TRBJ2-3; 9 bases align to TRBD1. The ends lost 4 bases at V and 0 bases at J; junction bases unmatched: 5. Germline V gene sequence: CDR1 KGHSH, CDR2 LQKENI. The length of the CDR3 is 16 residues. The CDR3 DNA reads TGTGCCAGCTCACTGACAGGGGGATCTAGCACAGATACGCAGTATTTT. It translates to CASSLTGGSSTDTQYF.

The chain combines TRBV11-3 with TRBJ2-7; D tentatively fits TRBD1 or TRBD2 (5 bases each). This CDR3 region has 13 residues. Germline values: CDR1 SGHNT, CDR2 YENEEA. The germline V and J ends were trimmed by 0 bases and 5 bases, with 8 bases remaining between them. The CDR3 loop reads CASSLDGGDEQYF. CDR3 DNA: TGTGCCAGCAGCTTAGATGGGGGAGACGAGCAGTACTTC.

About this clone: The junction departs from the called germline gene at one end, perhaps through a read error. The chain employs TRBV7-7 and TRBJ2-5, with D perhaps TRBD1 (6 bases). Per the germline V gene, CDR1 is SSHAT and CDR2 is FNYEAQ (reference sequence). The CDR3 extends over 13 amino acids. The CDR3 here is CASSSGDSETQYF. For the CDR3, the DNA is TGTGCTAGCAGCTCAGGGGATTCGGAGACCCAGTACTTC. Together with reference TRBV7-7 and TRBJ2-5, the CDR3 gives the full variable domain: GAGVSQSPRYKVTKRGQDVTLRCDPISSHATLYWYQQALGQGPEFLTYFNYEAQPDKSGLPSDRFSAERPEGSISTLTIQRTEQRDSAMYRCASSSGDSETQYFGPGTRLLVL.

The CDR3: CASRGQGVSTDTQYF. The CDR3 DNA reads TGTGCCAGCCGCGGACAGGGGGTAAGCACAGATACGCAGTATTTT. The chain links TRBV18 to TRBJ2-3; 10 positions match TRBD1. V shed 8 bases, J shed 0 bases, and the junction held 5 bases outside the gene matches. The CDR3 sequence is 15 residues long. Per germline, CDR1 KGHSH and CDR2 LQKENI. The whole variable domain, remainder taken from reference TRBV18 and TRBJ2-3, is NAGVMQNPRHLVRRRGQEARLRCSPMKGHSHVYWYRQLPEEGLKFMVYLQKENIIDESGMPKERFSAEFPKEGPSILRIQQVVRGDSAAYFCASRGQGVSTDTQYFGPGTRLTVL.

This clone has a handful of counts. This chain joins TRBV5-8 and TRBJ1-2, with a weak D call TRBD1 (5 bases). From germline, CDR1 is SGHTS and CDR2 YDEGEE. The CDR3 sequence is 11 residues long. V was cut by 3 bases and J by 5 bases, with 5 bases left in between. CDR3 nucleotides: TGTGCCAGCAGCTGGACATATGGCTACACCTTC. This sequence encodes CASSWTYGYTF.

The chain's CDR3 is CASSRGRGTEAFF. The CDR3 coding sequence is TGTGCCAGCAGCCGGGGTAGGGGGACTGAAGCTTTCTTT. The rearrangement links TRBV5-4 to TRBJ1-1; tentatively, D is TRBD1 (6 bases). The ends were cut back, 4 bases at V and 5 bases at J, with 12 bases in the middle. The CDR3 runs 13 residues. The germline CDR1 and CDR2 sequences are SGHNT and YYREEE (reference sequence).

V gene TRBV5-4 combines with J gene TRBJ2-1; 9 bases align to TRBD1. Unmatched junction bases numbered 7, after V lost 3 bases and J lost 9 bases. The CDR3 length is 14 residues. The germline V gene has CDR1 SGHNT and CDR2 YYREEE (reference sequence). In DNA form, the CDR3 reads TGTGCCAGCAGCTCGAGGGGGGACAGGGTTGAGCAGTTCTTC. It encodes CASSSRGDRVEQFF.

The CDR3 loop is CASMYTSGADTQYF. The CDR3 coding sequence is TGTGCCAGTATGTATACTAGCGGGGCCGATACGCAGTATTTT. The chain recombines TRBV19 with TRBJ2-3; 10 positions match TRBD2. The V and J ends lost 7 bases and 6 bases, in that order; junction bases with no gene match: 7. CDR1 is LNHDA, CDR2 SQIVND, per germline (reference sequence). The CDR3 is 14 amino acids.

The chain uses TRBV6-5 and TRBJ1-1; D is undetermined. The CDR3 loop spans 12 amino acids. V lost 5 bases to trimming and J lost 0 bases, with 4 bases between them. CDR1 is MNHEY and CDR2 is SVGAGI in the germline V gene. In DNA form, the CDR3 reads TGTGCCAGCAGTGCTCTGAACACTGAAGCTTTCTTT. It encodes CASSALNTEAFF.

This clone was seen more than once but under ten times. The V and J genes are TRBV3-1 (or the pseudogene TRBV3-2) and TRBJ2-7; no reliable D call. CDR1 LGHDT and CDR2 YNNKEL come from the germline V gene (reference sequence). The CDR3 consists of 9 residues. V was cut by 9 bases and J by 2 bases, with 2 bases left in between. CDR3 nucleotide sequence: TGTGCCAGTCCCTACGAGCAGTACTTC. Its protein product is CASPYEQYF.

This chain links TRBV4-1 with TRBJ2-7; 11 bases map to TRBD2. V lost 5 bases, J lost 2 bases, and 8 bases stayed unmatched. CDR3 size: 16 residues. The germline CDR1 and CDR2 sequences are MGHRA and YSYEKL. The CDR3 spells CASSGRLAGTPYEQYF. The CDR3 DNA reads as TGCGCCAGCAGCGGTCGACTAGCGGGAACGCCCTACGAGCAGTACTTC.

Only a few counts were recorded for this clone. The J gene is TRBJ2-3, the V gene TRBV6-6; either TRBD1 or TRBD2 may supply D (7 bases each). Germline assignment: CDR1 MNHNY and CDR2 SVGAGI (reference sequence). This CDR3 region has 15 residues. The V end lost 10 bases, the J end lost 1 base, and 18 bases lay between the germline ends. The CDR3 protein is CATTQAGGGTDTQYF. In DNA form, the CDR3 reads TGTGCCACCACCCAGGCAGGGGGGGGCACAGATACGCAGTATTTT.

This sequence joins TRBV18 and TRBJ2-6; D gene uncertain. This CDR3 has 15 amino acids. The germline V and J ends were trimmed by 1 base and 1 base, with 5 bases remaining between them. CDR1 KGHSH and CDR2 LQKENI come from the germline V gene. CDR3 sequence (DNA): TGTGCCAGCTCACCACTGGGTTCTGGGGCCAACGTCCTGACTTTC. Protein: CASSPLGSGANVLTF.

This chain uses TRBV2 with TRBJ2-7; D call uncertain. The CDR3 consists of 12 residues. From germline, CDR1 is SNHLY and CDR2 FYNNEI. V shed 4 bases and J shed 0 bases, with 4 bases lying between them. DNA of the CDR3: TGTGCCAGCAGTGCCAGCTCCTACGAGCAGTACTTC. This encodes CASSASSYEQYF.

The chain carries TRBV9 and TRBJ1-2, with 7 bases aligning to TRBD1. CDR3 length: 14 residues. Per germline, CDR1 SGDLS and CDR2 YYNGEE. V shed 1 base and J 3 bases; nucleotides not matched to a gene: 3. The CDR3 sequence is CASSVLGQDYGYTF. Written as DNA, the CDR3 is TGTGCCAGCAGCGTACTCGGACAGGACTATGGCTACACCTTC.

This chain links TRBV6-1 with TRBJ1-5; a weak D match, TRBD1 (5 bases). This CDR3 comprises 15 residues. Germline loops: CDR1 MNHNS, CDR2 SASEGT. The ends were cut back, 1 base at V and 3 bases at J, with 10 bases in the middle. This CDR3 is CASSEVGGNNQPQHF. CDR3 nucleotide sequence: TGTGCCAGCAGTGAAGTGGGGGGTAACAATCAGCCCCAGCATTTT.

The rearrangement links TRBV6-1 to TRBJ1-5; D not certain. Germline V gene sequence: CDR1 MNHNS, CDR2 SASEGT. V lost 8 bases, J lost 2 bases, and 13 bases lay in between. This CDR3 spans 14 amino acids. This CDR3 reads CASGGLPRNQPQHF. CDR3 bases: TGTGCCAGCGGAGGGTTGCCCCGCAATCAGCCCCAGCATTTT.